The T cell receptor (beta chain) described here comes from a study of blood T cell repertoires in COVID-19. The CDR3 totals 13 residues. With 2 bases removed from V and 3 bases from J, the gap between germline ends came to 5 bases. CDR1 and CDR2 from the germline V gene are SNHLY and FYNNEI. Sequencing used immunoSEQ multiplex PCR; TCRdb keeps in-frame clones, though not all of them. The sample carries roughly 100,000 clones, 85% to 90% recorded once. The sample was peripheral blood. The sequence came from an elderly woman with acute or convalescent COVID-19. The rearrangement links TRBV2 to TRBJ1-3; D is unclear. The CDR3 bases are TGTGCCAGCAGTGAATTTAATGGAAACACCATATATTTT. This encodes CASSEFNGNTIYF.